This T cell receptor (beta chain) was sequenced in a study of siplizumab effects on memory and regulatory T cells. Findings and limits, study-wide: Naive T cells seemed more diverse than memory cells; they also seemed major alloresponse contributors. Memory cells that were CD4+ and unstimulated gave rise to alloreactive sequences, which siplizumab significantly reduced.

For this clone: Its antigen is as yet unknown.

Sequencing was performed with immunoSEQ multiplex PCR; in TCRdb, only in-frame clones are kept and a portion is missing. The data show some 110,000 clones, just over 90% seen once. Germline values: CDR1 SGHDT, CDR2 YYEEEE. Unmatched junction bases numbered 14, after V lost 4 bases and J lost 8 bases. This CDR3 spans 15 amino acids. The source material was CD4+ T cells sorted from blood. The rearrangement joins TRBV5-6 to TRBJ1-2; 7 nucleotides line up with TRBD1. This receptor was obtained from a human donor in good health. The CDR3 sequence is CASSPIRGQEGGYTF. The DNA of the CDR3 is TGTGCCAGCAGCCCGATACGCGGACAGGAAGGAGGCTACACCTTC.